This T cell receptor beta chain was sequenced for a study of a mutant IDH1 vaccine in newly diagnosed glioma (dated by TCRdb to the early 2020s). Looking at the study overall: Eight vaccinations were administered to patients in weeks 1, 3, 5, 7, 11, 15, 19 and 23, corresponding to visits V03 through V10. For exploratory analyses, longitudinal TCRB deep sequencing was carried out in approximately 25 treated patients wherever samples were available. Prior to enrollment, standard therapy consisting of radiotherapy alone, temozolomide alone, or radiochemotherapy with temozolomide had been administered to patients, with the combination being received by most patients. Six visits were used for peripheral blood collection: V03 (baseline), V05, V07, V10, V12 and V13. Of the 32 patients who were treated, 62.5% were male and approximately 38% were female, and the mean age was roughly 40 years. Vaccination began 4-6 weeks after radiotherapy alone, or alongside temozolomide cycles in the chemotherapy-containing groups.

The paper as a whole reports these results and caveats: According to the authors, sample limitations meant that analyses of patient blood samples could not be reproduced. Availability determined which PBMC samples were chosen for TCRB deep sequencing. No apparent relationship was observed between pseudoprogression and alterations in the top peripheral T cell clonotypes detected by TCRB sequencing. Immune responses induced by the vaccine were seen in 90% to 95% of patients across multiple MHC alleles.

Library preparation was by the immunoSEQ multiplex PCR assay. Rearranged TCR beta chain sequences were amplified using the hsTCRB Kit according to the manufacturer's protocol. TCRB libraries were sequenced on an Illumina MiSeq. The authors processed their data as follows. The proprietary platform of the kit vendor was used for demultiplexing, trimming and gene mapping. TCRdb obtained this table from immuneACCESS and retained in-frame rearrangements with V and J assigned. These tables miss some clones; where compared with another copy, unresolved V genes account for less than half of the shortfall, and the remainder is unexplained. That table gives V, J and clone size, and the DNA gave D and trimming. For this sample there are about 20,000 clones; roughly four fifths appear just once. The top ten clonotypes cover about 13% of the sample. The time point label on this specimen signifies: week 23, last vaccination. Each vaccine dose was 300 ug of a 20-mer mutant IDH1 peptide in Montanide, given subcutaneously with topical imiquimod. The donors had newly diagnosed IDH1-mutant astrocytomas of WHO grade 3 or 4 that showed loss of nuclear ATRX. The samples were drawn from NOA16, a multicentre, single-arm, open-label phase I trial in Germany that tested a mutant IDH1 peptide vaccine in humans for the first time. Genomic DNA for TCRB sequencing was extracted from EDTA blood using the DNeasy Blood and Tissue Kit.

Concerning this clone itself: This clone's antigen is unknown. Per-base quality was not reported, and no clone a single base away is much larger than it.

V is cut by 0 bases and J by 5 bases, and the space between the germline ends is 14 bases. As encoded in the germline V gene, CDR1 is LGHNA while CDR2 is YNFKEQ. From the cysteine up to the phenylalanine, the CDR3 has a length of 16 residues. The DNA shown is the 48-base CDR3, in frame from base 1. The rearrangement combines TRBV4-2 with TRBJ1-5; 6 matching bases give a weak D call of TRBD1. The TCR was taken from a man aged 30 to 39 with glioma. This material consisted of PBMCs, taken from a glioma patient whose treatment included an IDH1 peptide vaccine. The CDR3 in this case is CASSQDWGRRDQPQHF. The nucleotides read TGTGCCAGCAGCCAAGATTGGGGGCGAAGGGATCAGCCCCAGCATTTT.